A selection of T cell receptor beta chains follows, all from one sample in a study of T-cell memory formation after mild COVID-19. Each CDR3 protein gets one entry after TCRdb re-called the 5' RACE reads with MiXCR. Of roughly 170,000 distinct CDR3 sequences listed, about 18% are singletons. Specimen: PBMCs or a T cell subset sorted from them (not recorded which). Receptor source: a man between 18 and 29 years old who had mild COVID-19 (a few samples of this study predate the infection). Cell type and time point are not known. CDR3s include the opening cysteine and the closing phenylalanine or tryptophan. A D gene is named only where the DNA matches it firmly. The size of a clone is reported for some rows only, either as once, few or many, or as a class for expanded clones.

NA,many,TRBV5-6,TRBJ2-1,TGTGCCAGCAGCTTCCGAGATCGGGCGCCATTCTTC,CASSFRDRAPFF
TRBD1,NA,TRBV6-2/TRBV6-3,TRBJ1-1,TGTGCCAGCAGTAAGGGACAGAACCTGAACACTGAAGCTTTCTTT,CASSKGQNLNTEAFF
NA,few,TRBV29-1,TRBJ2-3,TGCAGCGCGACTATCAGCACAGATACGCAGTATTTT,CSATISTDTQYF
NA,few,TRBV12-3/TRBV12-4,TRBJ2-1,TGTGCCAGCAGTCCCAACGCAGGGGGGAATGAGCAGTTCTTC,CASSPNAGGNEQFF
NA,many,TRBV7-8,TRBJ1-5,TGTGCCAGCAGCTCCTCCAGCTTGCAGCCCCAGCATTTT,CASSSSSLQPQHF
NA,NA,TRBV5-1,TRBJ1-2,TGCGCCAGCAGCTTTGGGCCGGGGAAAAACTATGGCTACACCTTC,CASSFGPGKNYGYTF
TRBD1,NA,TRBV29-1,TRBJ1-2,TGCAGCGTACTGACAGGGGAGAAGAATGGCTACACCTTC,CSVLTGEKNGYTF
NA,many,TRBV29-1,TRBJ2-7,TGCAGCGTTGGGAACGGGGGTCACTCCTACGAGCAGTACTTC,CSVGNGGHSYEQYF
NA,few,TRBV7-9,TRBJ2-1,TGTGCCAGCAGCTTGGATATTCGGGATGAGCAGTTCTTC,CASSLDIRDEQFF
TRBD1,NA,TRBV10-3,TRBJ1-1,TGTGCCATCAGGGAAACAGGGGACACTGAAGCTTTCTTT,CAIRETGDTEAFF
NA,NA,TRBV20-1,TRBJ2-5,TGCAGTGCTAGAAGGGGAGGCGGGCACTACCAAGAGACCCAGTACTTC,CSARRGGGHYQETQYF
NA,many,TRBV3-1,TRBJ2-5,TGTGCCAGCAGCCCGTTGGCGAGGTACCAAGAGACCCAGTACTTC,CASSPLARYQETQYF
NA,few,TRBV18,TRBJ2-3,TGTGCCAGCTCACCATCGGTCCGGGACTCCGGCACAGATACGCAGTATTTT,CASSPSVRDSGTDTQYF
NA,NA,TRBV4-1,TRBJ1-4,TGCGCCAGCAGCCAAGAAAGGGCCCGAAAACTGTTTTTT,CASSQERARKLFF
NA,NA,TRBV2,TRBJ1-2,TGTGCCAGCAGCCTACAGGGTTCCCAAAATGGCTACACCTTC,CASSLQGSQNGYTF
NA,few,TRBV7-9,TRBJ2-2,TGTGCCAGCAGCCGCCGTAATATGGACACCGGGGAGCTGTTTTTT,CASSRRNMDTGELFF
TRBD2,few,TRBV12-3/TRBV12-4,TRBJ2-3,TGTGCCAGCAGAATTAGCGGGGGCGCGGCCGCAGATACGCAGTATTTT,CASRISGGAAADTQYF
TRBD2,NA,TRBV4-3,TRBJ2-1,TGCGCCAGCAGCCACACCCCCGGGACTAGCAATGAGCAGTTCTTC,CASSHTPGTSNEQFF
NA,few,TRBV24-1,TRBJ2-5,TGTGCCACCAGCCACCCGGGACAAGAGACCCAGTACTTC,CATSHPGQETQYF
TRBD1,NA,TRBV7-3,TRBJ1-2,TGTGCCAGCAGCCCCGGACAGGGTTTGATCTACACCTTC,CASSPGQGLIYTF
NA,few,TRBV7-2,TRBJ1-2,TGTGCCAGCAGCTTAGCTCGGCAGGGCCTTCAGGGCTACACCTTC,CASSLARQGLQGYTF
NA,few,TRBV5-1,TRBJ1-2,TGCGCCAGCAGCTTGCTACAGAACTATGGCTACACCTTC,CASSLLQNYGYTF
NA,NA,TRBV10-3,TRBJ2-3,TGTGCCATCGGTGGGGGGGATACGCAGTATTTT,CAIGGGDTQYF
NA,few,TRBV4-3,TRBJ2-6,TGCGCCAGCAGCCAAGGCCACTCTGGGGCCAACGTCCTGACTTTC,CASSQGHSGANVLTF
TRBD2,NA,TRBV5-1,TRBJ2-5,TGCGCCAGCAGCCAAGGACTAGCGCGGCAAGAGACCCAGTACTTC,CASSQGLARQETQYF
NA,few,TRBV5-1,TRBJ2-2,TGCGCCAGCAGCTTGTTGCCAGGGGCGAACACCGGGGAGCTGTTTTTT,CASSLLPGANTGELFF
TRBD1,many,TRBV6-5,TRBJ2-1,TGTGCCAGCAGTTACGGGGACAGGATAAACAATGAGCAGTTCTTC,CASSYGDRINNEQFF
NA,many,TRBV14,TRBJ1-6,TGTGCCAGCAGCCAAGGAAGGGAGTACTCACCCCTCCACTTT,CASSQGREYSPLHF
NA,NA,TRBV7-7,TRBJ1-1,TGTGCCAGCAGCGCCCGAGTGAACACTGAAGCTTTCTTT,CASSARVNTEAFF
NA,few,TRBV5-6,TRBJ2-3,TGTGCCAGCAGCTTAGGCTGGACTAGCACAGATACGCAGTATTTT,CASSLGWTSTDTQYF
NA,NA,TRBV2,TRBJ2-6,TGTGCCAGCAGTGAAGGGGCCGGGGCCAACGTCCTGACTTTC,CASSEGAGANVLTF
NA,NA,TRBV7-2,TRBJ1-6,TGTGCCAGCAGCTTGCAACAAGATTATTCACCCCTCCACTTT,CASSLQQDYSPLHF
NA,few,TRBV6-5,TRBJ1-6,TGTGCCAGCAGCCCGACGTCCGGGCGGACACCCCTCCACTTT,CASSPTSGRTPLHF
TRBD1,few,TRBV4-1,TRBJ1-5,TGCGCCAGCAGCCAAGATCTTTCTTGGGGACAGGGGGATCAGCCCCAGCATTTT,CASSQDLSWGQGDQPQHF
NA,NA,TRBV5-5,TRBJ1-1,TGTGCCAGCAGCTTGTTCCGTGGATCGAACACTGAAGCTTTCTTT,CASSLFRGSNTEAFF
NA,few,TRBV4-3,TRBJ1-1,TGCGCCAGCAGCCAAGATCTCGGTTCGGCGGTTTTGAACACTGAAGCTTTCTTT,CASSQDLGSAVLNTEAFF
TRBD1,few,TRBV20-1,TRBJ1-2,TGCAGTGCTAGAGTAGGGGCAGGGGGCTATCGAGGCTACACCTTC,CSARVGAGGYRGYTF